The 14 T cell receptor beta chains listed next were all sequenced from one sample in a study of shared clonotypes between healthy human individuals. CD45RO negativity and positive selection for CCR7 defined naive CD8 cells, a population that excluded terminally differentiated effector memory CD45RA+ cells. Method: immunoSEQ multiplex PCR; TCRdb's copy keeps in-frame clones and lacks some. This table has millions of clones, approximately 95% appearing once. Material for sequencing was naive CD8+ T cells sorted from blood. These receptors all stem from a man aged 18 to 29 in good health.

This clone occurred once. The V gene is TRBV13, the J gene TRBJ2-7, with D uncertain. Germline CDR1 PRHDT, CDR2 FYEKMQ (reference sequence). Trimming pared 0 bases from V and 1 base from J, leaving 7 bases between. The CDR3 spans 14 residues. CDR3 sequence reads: CASSLGPTSYEQYF. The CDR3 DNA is TGTGCCAGCAGCTTAGGCCCAACTTCCTACGAGCAGTACTTC.

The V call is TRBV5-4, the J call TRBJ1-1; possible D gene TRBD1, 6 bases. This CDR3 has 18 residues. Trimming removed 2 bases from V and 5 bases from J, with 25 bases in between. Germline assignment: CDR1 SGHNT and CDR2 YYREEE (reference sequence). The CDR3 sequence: CASSLGESEGVIGTEAFF. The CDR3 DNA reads TGTGCCAGCAGCTTAGGGGAATCGGAGGGGGTCATTGGGACTGAAGCTTTCTTT. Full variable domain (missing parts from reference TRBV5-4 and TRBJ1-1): ETGVTQSPTHLIKTRGQQVTLRCSSQSGHNTVSWYQQALGQGPQFIFQYYREEENGRGNFPPRFSGLQFPNYSSELNVNALELDDSALYLCASSLGESEGVIGTEAFFGQGTRLTVV.

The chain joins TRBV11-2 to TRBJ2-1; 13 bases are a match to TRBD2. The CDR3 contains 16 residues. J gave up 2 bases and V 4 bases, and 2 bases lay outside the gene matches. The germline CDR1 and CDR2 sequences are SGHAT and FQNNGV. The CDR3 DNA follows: TGTGCCAGCAGCTCACTAGCGGGGGGGGCCTACAATGAGCAGTTCTTC. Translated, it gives CASSSLAGGAYNEQFF.

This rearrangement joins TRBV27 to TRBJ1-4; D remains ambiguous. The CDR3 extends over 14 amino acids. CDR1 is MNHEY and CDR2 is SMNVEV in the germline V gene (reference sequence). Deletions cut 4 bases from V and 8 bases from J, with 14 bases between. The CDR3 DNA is TGTGCCAGCAGTTCTCGGGTTGAAGTAGAAAAACTGTTTTTT. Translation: CASSSRVEVEKLFF.

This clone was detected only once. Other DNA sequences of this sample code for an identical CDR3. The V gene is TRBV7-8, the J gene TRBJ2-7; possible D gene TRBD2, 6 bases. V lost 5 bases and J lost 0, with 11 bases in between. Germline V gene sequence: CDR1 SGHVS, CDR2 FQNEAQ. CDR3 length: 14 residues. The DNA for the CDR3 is TGTGCCAGCAGCCCAGGGACTGGCTCCTACGAGCAGTACTTC. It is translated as CASSPGTGSYEQYF. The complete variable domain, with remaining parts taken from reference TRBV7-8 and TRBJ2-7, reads GAGVSQSPRYKVAKRGQDVALRCDPISGHVSLFWYQQALGQGPEFLTYFQNEAQLDKSGLPSDRFFAERPEGSVSTLKIQRTQQEDSAVYLCASSPGTGSYEQYFGPGTRLTVT.

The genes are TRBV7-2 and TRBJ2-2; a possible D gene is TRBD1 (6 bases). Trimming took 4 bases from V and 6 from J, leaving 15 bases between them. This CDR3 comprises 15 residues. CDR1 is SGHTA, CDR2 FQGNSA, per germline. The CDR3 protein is CASSSRDTPPGELFF. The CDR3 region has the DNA TGTGCCAGCAGCTCCCGGGACACCCCGCCCGGGGAGCTGTTTTTT. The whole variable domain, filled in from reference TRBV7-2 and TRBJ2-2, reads GAGVSQSPSNKVTEKGKDVELRCDPISGHTALYWYRQSLGQGLEFLIYFQGNSAPDKSGLPSDRFSAERTGGSVSTLTIQRTQQEDSAVYLCASSSRDTPPGELFFGEGSRLTVL.

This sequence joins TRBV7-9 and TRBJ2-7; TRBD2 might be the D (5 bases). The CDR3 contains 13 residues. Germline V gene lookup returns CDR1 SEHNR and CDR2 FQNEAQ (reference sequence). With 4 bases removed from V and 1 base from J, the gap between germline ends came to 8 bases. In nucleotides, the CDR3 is TGTGCCAGCAGCTCTAGCTTTTCCTACGAGCAGTACTTC. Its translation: CASSSSFSYEQYF. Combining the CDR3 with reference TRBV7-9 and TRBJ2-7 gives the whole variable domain DTGVSQNPRHKITKRGQNVTFRCDPISEHNRLYWYRQTLGQGPEFLTYFQNEAQLEKSRLLSDRFSAERPKGSFSTLEIQRTEQGDSAMYLCASSSSFSYEQYFGPGTRLTVT.

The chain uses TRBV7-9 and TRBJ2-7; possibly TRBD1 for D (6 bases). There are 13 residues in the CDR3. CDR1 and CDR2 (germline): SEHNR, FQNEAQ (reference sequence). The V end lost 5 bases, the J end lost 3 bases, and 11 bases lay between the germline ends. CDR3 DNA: TGTGCCAGCAGCGCGAACAGGGACTACGAGCAGTACTTC. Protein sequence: CASSANRDYEQYF.

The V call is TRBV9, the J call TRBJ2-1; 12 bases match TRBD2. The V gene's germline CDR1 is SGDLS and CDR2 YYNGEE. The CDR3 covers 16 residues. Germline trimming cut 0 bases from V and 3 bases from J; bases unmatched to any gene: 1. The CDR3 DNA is TGTGCCAGCAGCGTAGGGACTAGCGGGGTCTACAATGAGCAGTTCTTC. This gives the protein CASSVGTSGVYNEQFF.

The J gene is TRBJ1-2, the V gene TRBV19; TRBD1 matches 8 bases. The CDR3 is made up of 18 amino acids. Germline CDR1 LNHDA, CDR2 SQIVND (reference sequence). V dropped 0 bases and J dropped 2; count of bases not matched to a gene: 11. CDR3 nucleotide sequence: TGTGCCAGTAGTATAGACCCAACCTCCGGGACAGGAAACTATGGCTACACCTTC. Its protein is CASSIDPTSGTGNYGYTF.

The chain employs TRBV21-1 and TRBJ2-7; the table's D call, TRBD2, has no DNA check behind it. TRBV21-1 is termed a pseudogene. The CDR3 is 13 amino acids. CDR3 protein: CASSKLRFYEQYF. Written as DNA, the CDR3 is TGTGCCAGCAGCAAGTTGAGGTTCTACGAGCAGTACTTC.

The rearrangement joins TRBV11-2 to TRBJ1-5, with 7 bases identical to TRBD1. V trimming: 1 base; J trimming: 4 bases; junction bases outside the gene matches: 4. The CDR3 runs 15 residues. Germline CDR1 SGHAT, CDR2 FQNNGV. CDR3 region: CASSLAGQQNQPQHF. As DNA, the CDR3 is TGTGCCAGCAGCTTAGCGGGACAGCAGAATCAGCCCCAGCATTTT.

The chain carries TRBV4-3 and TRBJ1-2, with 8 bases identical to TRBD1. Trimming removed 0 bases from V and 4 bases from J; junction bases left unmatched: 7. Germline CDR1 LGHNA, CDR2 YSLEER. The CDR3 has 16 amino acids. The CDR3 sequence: CASSQDQGASGYGYTF. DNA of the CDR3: TGCGCCAGCAGCCAAGACCAGGGGGCTTCGGGCTATGGCTACACCTTC.

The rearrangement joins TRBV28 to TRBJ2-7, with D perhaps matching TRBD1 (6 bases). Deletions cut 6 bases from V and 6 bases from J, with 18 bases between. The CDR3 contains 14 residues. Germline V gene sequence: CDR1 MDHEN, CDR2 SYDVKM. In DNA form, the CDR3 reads TGTGCCAGCAGACGCCGGGACAATAGAGCCGAGCAGTACTTC. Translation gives CASRRRDNRAEQYF.